Sequencing of this T cell receptor (beta chain) was carried out in a study of cytomegalovirus exposure and HLA in healthy donors. About the study: Per a later analysis, the approximately 690 first-cohort and some 110 validation repertoires shared one platform. Study-wide findings and caveats: Generally TCR sequences proved uncommon, though certain public TCRs appeared in numerous donors. Three chains linked to CMV were shown in vitro to be specific for CMV antigens. Associated with cytomegalovirus, according to the listing, were approximately 160 TCR beta chains.

This CDR3 has 14 residues. Unmatched junction bases numbered 10, after V lost 6 bases and J lost 5 bases. Germline V gene lookup returns CDR1 ENHRY and CDR2 SYGVKD. To note about this clone: What it recognizes is unknown.

The table came from immunoSEQ multiplex PCR; TCRdb's copy has only in-frame clones and leaves some out. The sample includes more than 95,000 clones, roughly nine tenths of them seen just once. V and J are TRBV10-3 and TRBJ2-7; 7 nucleotides agree with TRBD2. The clonotype originates from a woman between 18 and 29 years old in good health and CMV-seronegative. The sequenced sample was PBMCs. CDR3 bases: TGTGCCATCAGGCCGAATCGGCTAGCGGACGAGCAGTACGTC. Its protein product is CAIRPNRLADEQYV.